One and the same sample provided the 25 T cell receptor beta chains below, sequenced in a study of T cells in Graves' hyperthyroidism and ophthalmopathy. The TCR beta CDR3 regions underwent amplification using RNA transcripts as the source. During a first-round RT-PCR of the TCR CDR3, the HTBI primer set was used. TCRdb analysed the multiplex PCR reads with MiXCR anew, one entry per CDR3 protein. Of around 800,000 distinct CDR3 sequences listed, approximately 40% are singletons. Specimen: blood. These receptors were obtained from a man younger than 30 with Graves' hyperthyroidism.

This clonotype was picked up many times. CDR3 DNA sequence: TGCAGCGTTGAACCACGCGAACCTGGCTACACCTTC. Translation gives CSVEPREPGYTF. The chain employs TRBV29-1 and TRBJ1-2; D gene unclear. This CDR3 has 12 amino acids. Trimming pared 2 bases from V and 7 bases from J, leaving 11 bases between. The germline gives CDR1 SQVTM, CDR2 ANQGSEA.

The table lists this clonotype with a few counts. The chain joins TRBV20-1 to TRBJ1-5, with no clear D. The CDR3 extends over 14 amino acids. Trimming cost V 4 bases and J 0 bases, with 10 bases left between them. Germline-derived CDR1 and CDR2 are DFQATT and SNEGSKA (reference sequence). The CDR3 reads CSANRENSNQPQHF. The CDR3 DNA is TGCAGTGCTAACCGGGAAAATAGCAATCAGCCCCAGCATTTT.

This clonotype showed up just a few times. The chain uses TRBV19 and TRBJ2-2; 9 bases map to TRBD1. This CDR3 region has 14 residues. Germline V lookup: CDR1 LNHDA, CDR2 SQIVND (reference sequence). J lost 4 bases, V lost 6 bases, and 3 bases had no gene match. CDR3 DNA: TGTGCCAGTAGCCGGGACAGGGTCACCGGGGAGCTGTTTTTT. This gives the protein CASSRDRVTGELFF.

This clonotype appeared a few times. This sequence joins TRBV19 and TRBJ2-2; 11 nucleotides line up with TRBD2. Trimming cost V 3 bases and J 3 bases; bases outside gene matches: 6. The CDR3 sequence is 17 residues long. CDR1 is LNHDA and CDR2 is SQIVND in the germline V gene (reference sequence). CDR3 nucleotides: TGTGCCAGTAGTATCGGGACTAGCGGAGCTTACACCGGGGAGCTGTTTTTT. It specifies CASSIGTSGAYTGELFF.

This clonotype was seen more than once but under ten times. V usage is TRBV28 and J usage is TRBJ1-5; 10 bases align to TRBD1. Germline lookup yields CDR1 MDHEN and CDR2 SYDVKM. Trimming cost V 6 bases and J 7 bases; bases outside gene matches: 9. The CDR3 contains 15 residues. The CDR3 DNA reads as TGTGCCAGCAGCCTGGACAGGGGGTTGCAACAGCCCCAGCATTTT. This gives the protein CASSLDRGLQQPQHF.

Ten or more counts support this clonotype. CDR3 DNA sequence: TGCGCCAGCAGCTTGGAGGGGCCTCGTCCGAGAGCTGAAGCTTTCTTT. This codes for CASSLEGPRPRAEAFF. The genes are TRBV5-1 and TRBJ1-1, with D perhaps TRBD1 (5 bases). Per germline, CDR1 SGHRS and CDR2 YFSETQ. V gave up 0 bases and J gave up 6 bases, with 18 bases separating them. The CDR3 is 16 residues long. The full variable domain, with the rest looked up from reference TRBV5-1 and TRBJ1-1, is KAGVTQTPRYLIKTRGQQVTLSCSPISGHRSVSWYQQTPGQGLQFLFEYFSETQRNKGNFPGRFSGRQFSNSRSEMNVSTLELGDSALYLCASSLEGPRPRAEAFFGQGTRLTVV.

This clonotype was observed at least ten times. The chain uses TRBV29-1 and TRBJ1-6, with a tentative D call TRBD1 (5 bases). V was shortened by 6 bases and J by 8 bases, with 17 bases between the two germline ends. This CDR3 has 14 residues. The germline CDR1 and CDR2 sequences are SQVTM and ANQGSEA. The CDR3 nucleotides are TGCAGCGTCCGCCCCGGGGGACGGGATTCACCCCTCCACTTT. Its translation: CSVRPGGRDSPLHF. The entire variable domain, with the rest obtained from reference TRBV29-1 and TRBJ1-6, is as follows: SAVISQKPSRDICQRGTSLTIQCQVDSQVTMMFWYRQQPGQSLTLIATANQGSEATYESGFVIDKFPISRPNLTFSTLTVSNMSPEDSSIYLCSVRPGGRDSPLHFGNGTRLTVT.

This clonotype was picked up many times. V is TRBV12-3 or TRBV12-4 and J is TRBJ1-1, with D perhaps matching TRBD1 (5 bases). Deletions cut 6 bases from V and 3 bases from J, with 8 bases between. The CDR3 extends over 12 amino acids. In nucleotides, the CDR3 is TGTGCCAGCAGGTACAGGTACACTGAAGCTTTCTTT. It encodes CASRYRYTEAFF.

CDR3 loop: CASSSGDRVLENTIYF. In DNA, the CDR3 is TGTGCCAGCAGTTCCGGGGACAGGGTTTTGGAAAACACCATATATTTT. The rearrangement joins TRBV7-9 to TRBJ1-3; TRBD1 matches 9 bases. In germline, CDR1 is SEHNR, CDR2 FQNEAQ (reference sequence). V lost 6 bases and J lost 6; bases outside the gene matches: 12. The CDR3 sequence is 16 residues long.

This clonotype has a count of ten or more. The V gene is TRBV9, the J gene TRBJ1-1; 8 bases match TRBD1. CDR1 SGDLS and CDR2 YYNGEE come from the germline V gene. The CDR3 is 14 residues long. V lost 0 bases and J lost 7; bases outside the gene matches: 5. The CDR3 DNA is TGTGCCAGCAGCGTAGGACAGGGGCCGGATGAAGCTTTCTTT. Translating gives CASSVGQGPDEAFF.

This clonotype was recorded at least ten times. This chain links TRBV15 with TRBJ2-7, with D possibly being TRBD2 (5 bases). Germline V gene sequence: CDR1 LNHNV, CDR2 YYDKDF (reference sequence). The germline V and J ends were trimmed by 0 bases and 10 bases, with 7 bases remaining between them. CDR3 length equals 11 residues. The CDR3 DNA reads TGTGCCACCAGCAGAGAGGGAGTTCAGTACTTC. The encoded protein is CATSREGVQYF.

The rearrangement joins TRBV25-1 to TRBJ1-6, with 11 bases lining up with TRBD1. Germline CDR1 and CDR2: MGHDK and SYGVNS. The CDR3 spans 15 residues. Germline trimming cut 5 bases from V and 10 bases from J; bases unmatched to any gene: 7. The CDR3 is CASSIRDRGYSPLHF. The CDR3 DNA reads TGTGCCAGCAGTATCCGGGACAGGGGGTACTCACCCCTCCACTTT.

This clonotype came up a few times. The chain has TRBV7-9 and TRBJ1-1; D possibly corresponds to TRBD1 (5 bases). The CDR3 has 15 amino acids. From germline, CDR1 is SEHNR and CDR2 FQNEAQ (reference sequence). V was clipped by 5 bases and J by 1 base, with 14 bases between them. CDR3 amino acids: CASSPLKGWNTEAFF. CDR3 nucleotides: TGTGCCAGCAGCCCGCTAAAGGGGTGGAACACTGAAGCTTTCTTT.

This clonotype was counted a few times. The CDR3 protein is CASSYRTGYYGYTF. CDR3 nucleotide sequence: TGTGCCAGCAGTTACAGGACGGGTTACTATGGCTACACCTTC. The chain is built from TRBV6-5 and TRBJ1-2; the D is unclear. Trimming stripped 2 bases from V and 3 bases from J, with 10 bases between. The CDR3 loop spans 14 amino acids. In germline, CDR1 is MNHEY, CDR2 SVGAGI.

There are many counts of this clonotype. V usage is TRBV15 and J usage is TRBJ2-7, with TRBD1 matching 10 bases. CDR1 is LNHNV and CDR2 is YYDKDF in the germline V gene (reference sequence). CDR3 length: 15 amino acids. V was clipped by 5 bases and J by 8 bases; unmatched bases: 12. The CDR3: CATSGRQGAGVQQYF. As DNA, the CDR3 is TGTGCCACCAGCGGACGACAGGGGGCGGGGGTCCAGCAGTACTTC.

The chain employs TRBV3-1 and TRBJ1-1; possible D gene TRBD1, 5 bases. This CDR3 contains 12 residues. V dropped 9 bases and J dropped 4 bases, with 12 bases sitting between them. Germline values: CDR1 LGHDT, CDR2 YNNKEL (reference sequence). The CDR3 is CASDQGGTEAFF. DNA of the CDR3: TGTGCCAGTGATCAGGGAGGCACTGAAGCTTTCTTT.

The chain carries TRBV3-1 and TRBJ1-1; 8 bases are shared with TRBD1. V trimming: 1 base; J trimming: 10 bases; junction bases outside the gene matches: 2. The CDR3 sequence is 12 residues long. The germline V gene has CDR1 LGHDT and CDR2 YNNKEL (reference sequence). CDR3 residues: CASSQGDRTAFF. The CDR3 DNA follows: TGTGCCAGCAGCCAAGGGGACAGGACAGCTTTCTTT.

The chain couples TRBV10-3 to TRBJ1-3; 7 bases align to TRBD1. Germline V gene data show CDR1 as ENHRY and CDR2 as SYGVKD. The CDR3 consists of 14 residues. V lost 10 bases, J lost 2 bases, and 8 bases stayed unmatched. CDR3 amino acids: CATPGTAPGNTIYF. The DNA of the CDR3 is TGTGCCACCCCTGGGACAGCCCCTGGAAACACCATATATTTT.

This clonotype was observed many times. V and J are TRBV29-1 and TRBJ2-7; possibly TRBD1 for D (5 bases). Trimming took 4 bases from V and 1 from J, leaving 14 bases between them. The V gene's germline CDR1 is SQVTM and CDR2 ANQGSEA. This CDR3 is built from 14 residues. The chain's CDR3 is CSVVPRDGSYEQYF. The CDR3 DNA sequence: TGCAGCGTTGTCCCCAGGGATGGTTCCTACGAGCAGTACTTC.

This clonotype was observed a handful of times. The rearrangement joins TRBV6-5 to TRBJ2-2, with a possible D match to TRBD1 (6 bases). The CDR3 is 12 residues long. Trimming removed 0 bases from V and 10 bases from J, with 6 bases in between. The germline CDR1 and CDR2 sequences are MNHEY and SVGAGI. The CDR3 DNA reads as TGTGCCAGCAGTTACTCGGGACAGGAGCTGTTTTTT. This translates into CASSYSGQELFF.

This clonotype appeared a few times. At one of its ends the junction is not consistent with the germline gene, which may arise from a read error. The chain's CDR3 is CASSEFAAPGTSYEQYF. The CDR3 DNA reads as TGTGCCAGCAGTGAGTTTGCGGCCCCCGGGACTTCCTACGAGCAGTACTTC. The J gene is TRBJ2-7, the V gene TRBV10-3, with D tentatively TRBD2 (6 bases). The CDR3 is 17 residues long. The germline V gene encodes CDR1 ENHRY and CDR2 SYGVKD.

Many counts were recorded for this clonotype. This rearrangement joins TRBV2 to TRBJ2-5; tentative D call: TRBD2 (5 bases). The germline V gene has CDR1 SNHLY and CDR2 FYNNEI. There are 13 residues in the CDR3. V was clipped by 7 bases and J by 5 bases, with 14 bases between them. The chain's CDR3 is CASMSAGRETQYF. CDR3 DNA: TGTGCCAGCATGAGTGCGGGCCGGGAGACCCAGTACTTC.

This clonotype was seen more than once but under ten times. The V and J genes are TRBV29-1 and TRBJ2-1; TRBD2 matches at 12 bases. CDR1 and CDR2 (germline): SQVTM, ANQGSEA. This CDR3 has 13 amino acids. Unmatched junction bases numbered 4, after V lost 7 bases and J lost 6 bases. In DNA form, the CDR3 reads TGCAGCGGAACTAGCGGGGGGCTCAATGAGCAGTTCTTC. Translated, it gives CSGTSGGLNEQFF.

This clonotype was seen ten or more times. This rearrangement joins TRBV19 to TRBJ2-7; tentative D call: TRBD1 (5 bases). Germline-derived CDR1 and CDR2 are LNHDA and SQIVND (reference sequence). CDR3 length: 12 residues. V lost 6 bases to trimming and J lost 6 bases, with 12 bases between them. CDR3 coding DNA: TGTGCCAGTAGCACTGGACAAATCGAGCAGTACTTC. It is translated as CASSTGQIEQYF.

The rearrangement links TRBV12-3 or TRBV12-4 to TRBJ1-1; tentatively, D is TRBD1 (6 bases). V dropped 4 bases and J dropped 13 bases, with 19 bases sitting between them. The CDR3 loop spans 13 amino acids. CDR3 amino acids: CASSYSTLKGDFF. The CDR3 DNA sequence: TGTGCCAGCAGTTACTCGACCTTGAAGGGGGATTTCTTT.